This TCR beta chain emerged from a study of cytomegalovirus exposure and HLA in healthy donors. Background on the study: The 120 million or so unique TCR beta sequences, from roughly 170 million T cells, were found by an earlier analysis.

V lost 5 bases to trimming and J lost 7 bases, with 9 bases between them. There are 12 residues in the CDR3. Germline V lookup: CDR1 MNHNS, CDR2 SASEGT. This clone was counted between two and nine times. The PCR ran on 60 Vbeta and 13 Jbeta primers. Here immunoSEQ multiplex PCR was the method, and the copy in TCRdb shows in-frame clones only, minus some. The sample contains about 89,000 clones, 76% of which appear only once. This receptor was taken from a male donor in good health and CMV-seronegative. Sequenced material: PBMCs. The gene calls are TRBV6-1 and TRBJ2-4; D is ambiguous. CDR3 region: CASSSPRNIQYF. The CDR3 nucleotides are TGTGCCAGCAGTTCCCCGAGGAACATTCAGTACTTC.